Below, 12 T cell receptor beta chains from the same sample are listed, as sequenced in a study of Ad26.COV2.S vaccination and SARS-CoV-2 variants. The data were produced by immunoSEQ multiplex PCR, yet TCRdb's version contains in-frame clones alone and is incomplete. Of some 350,000 clones detected, 75% to 90% appear once; the ten largest clones hold over 5%. Treatment reported: around 19 received Ad26.COV2.S at low or high dose, single or two shots; about five received placebo; per-sample allocation not given. The investigators took samples on day 63 after the first vaccine or placebo injection. The sample consisted of peripheral blood, taken in a trial of Ad26.COV2.S vaccine versus placebo. The receptors derive from a person between 18 and 59 years old who received the Ad26.COV2.S COVID-19 vaccine or a placebo.

This clone was detected only once. The chain carries TRBV18 and TRBJ2-1; 7 nucleotides agree with TRBD1. V trimming: 3 bases; J trimming: 7 bases; junction bases outside the gene matches: 9. The germline CDR1 and CDR2 sequences are KGHSH and LQKENI. This CDR3 is built from 15 residues. CDR3 nucleotide sequence: TGTGCCAGCTCACCCGGGACAGCTGCCCAGAATGAGCAGTTCTTC. Residues: CASSPGTAAQNEQFF. The full variable domain, completed using reference TRBV18 and TRBJ2-1, is NAGVMQNPRHLVRRRGQEARLRCSPMKGHSHVYWYRQLPEEGLKFMVYLQKENIIDESGMPKERFSAEFPKEGPSILRIQQVVRGDSAAYFCASSPGTAAQNEQFFGPGTRLTVL.

V and J are TRBV12-3 or TRBV12-4 and TRBJ1-1, with no clear D. The V end was cut by 8 bases, the J end by 2 bases, with 12 bases between. The CDR3 sequence is 13 residues long. This CDR3 is CASGVLSNTEAFF. The CDR3 DNA reads as TGTGCCAGCGGCGTCCTCAGCAACACTGAAGCTTTCTTT.

This rearrangement joins TRBV10-3 to TRBJ1-1; 10 bases match TRBD1. CDR3 length equals 12 residues. Per germline, CDR1 ENHRY and CDR2 SYGVKD. The V and J ends lost 10 bases and 3 bases, in that order; junction bases with no gene match: 2. Written as DNA, the CDR3 is TGTGCCACCGGGACAGGGGACACTGAAGCTTTCTTT. Translated: CATGTGDTEAFF.

This chain joins TRBV4-1 and TRBJ1-2, with TRBD1 matching over 7 bases. V lost 8 bases to trimming and J lost 5 bases; unmatched junction nucleotides: 5. Germline assignment: CDR1 MGHRA and CDR2 YSYEKL. The CDR3 is 12 residues long. The CDR3 sequence: CASGDRGYGYTF. The CDR3 coding sequence is TGCGCCAGCGGGGACAGAGGGTATGGCTACACCTTC.

The sample holds one count of this clone. V gene TRBV28 combines with J gene TRBJ1-1, with 9 bases fitting TRBD1. V shed 6 bases and J 6 bases; nucleotides not matched to a gene: 11. From germline, CDR1 is MDHEN and CDR2 SYDVKM. CDR3 length: 15 residues. The CDR3 loop reads CASSFDRGMRAEAFF. The CDR3 nucleotides read TGTGCCAGCAGCTTCGACAGGGGGATGAGAGCTGAAGCTTTCTTT.

J is TRBJ1-2 and V is TRBV27; TRBD1 might be the D (6 bases). The CDR3 sequence is 13 residues long. CDR1 is MNHEY, CDR2 SMNVEV, per germline (reference sequence). Deletions cut 7 bases from V and 3 bases from J, with 12 bases between. The chain's CDR3 is CASTTWTDYGYTF. The CDR3 nucleotides read TGTGCCAGCACAACATGGACAGACTATGGCTACACCTTC.

The chain recombines TRBV4-3 with TRBJ2-7; no clear D gene. CDR3 size: 13 residues. Germline-derived CDR1 and CDR2 are LGHNA and YSLEER. Trimming stripped 0 bases from V and 3 bases from J, with 6 bases between. CDR3 amino acids: CASSQEYGYEQYF. For the CDR3, the DNA is TGCGCCAGCAGCCAAGAGTACGGCTACGAGCAGTACTTC.

V gene TRBV5-4 combines with J gene TRBJ1-1, with D tentatively TRBD1 (5 bases). CDR3 size: 16 residues. Trimming removed 0 bases from V and 6 bases from J, with 18 bases in between. CDR1 and CDR2 (germline): SGHNT, YYREEE (reference sequence). The CDR3 nucleotides read TGTGCCAGCAGCTTGGTGATCGGGGCAGGGACGTCTGAAGCTTTCTTT. The encoded protein is CASSLVIGAGTSEAFF.

The chain couples TRBV13 to TRBJ2-7; weak D call: TRBD2 (7 bases). Trimming pared 4 bases from V and 7 bases from J, leaving 23 bases between. Per the germline V gene, CDR1 is PRHDT and CDR2 is FYEKMQ (reference sequence). The CDR3 sequence is 16 residues long. CDR3 in DNA: TGTGCCAGCAGCTCTTGGCGGGGCGGGGGCTTAGGAGAGCAGTACTTC. It is translated as CASSSWRGGGLGEQYF. The whole variable domain, filled in from reference TRBV13 and TRBJ2-7, reads AAGVIQSPRHLIKEKRETATLKCYPIPRHDTVYWYQQGPGQDPQFLISFYEKMQSDKGSIPDRFSAQQFSDYHSELNMSSLELGDSALYFCASSSWRGGGLGEQYFGPGTRLTVT.

This clone was counted a single time. CDR3 protein: CASGPDLGRGSNQPQHF. The CDR3 nucleotides read TGTGCTAGTGGTCCGGACCTTGGCCGTGGTAGCAATCAGCCCCAGCATTTT. This chain connects TRBV12-5 to TRBJ1-5; D remains unclear. Germline assignment: CDR1 LGHNT and CDR2 FRNRAP. The CDR3 is 17 residues long. Trimming left V 5 bases short and J 0 bases short, with 17 bases between.

The chain recombines TRBV27 with TRBJ1-6; D call uncertain. This CDR3 region has 14 residues. The germline CDR1 and CDR2 sequences are MNHEY and SMNVEV (reference sequence). The V gene lost 6 bases and the J gene lost 5 bases, with 11 bases spanning the gap. The CDR3 loop is CASRLVGNNSPLHF. CDR3 DNA sequence: TGTGCCAGCAGGCTGGTAGGGAATAATTCACCCCTCCACTTT.

With respect to this clone: Other DNA sequences in the sample encode the same CDR3. The chain couples TRBV18 to TRBJ1-1, with D perhaps matching TRBD1 (5 bases). This CDR3 is 13 amino acids long. Deletions cut 3 bases from V and 4 bases from J, with 9 bases between. The V gene's germline CDR1 is KGHSH and CDR2 LQKENI. In DNA, the CDR3 is TGTGCCAGCTCACCGGGAAGGGGCACTGAAGCTTTCTTT. Its protein is CASSPGRGTEAFF.